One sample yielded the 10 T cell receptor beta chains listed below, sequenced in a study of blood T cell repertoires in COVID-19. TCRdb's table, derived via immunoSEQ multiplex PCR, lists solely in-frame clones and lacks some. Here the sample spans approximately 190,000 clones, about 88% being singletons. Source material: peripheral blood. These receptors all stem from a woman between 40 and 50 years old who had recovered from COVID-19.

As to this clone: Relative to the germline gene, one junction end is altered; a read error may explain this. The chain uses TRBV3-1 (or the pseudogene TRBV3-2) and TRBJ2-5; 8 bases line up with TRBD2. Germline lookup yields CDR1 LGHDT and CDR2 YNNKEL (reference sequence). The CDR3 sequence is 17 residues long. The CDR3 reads CAGSQGLAGPYQETQYF. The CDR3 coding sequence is TGTGCCGGCAGCCAAGGGTTAGCGGGACCCTACCAAGAGACCCAGTACTTC.

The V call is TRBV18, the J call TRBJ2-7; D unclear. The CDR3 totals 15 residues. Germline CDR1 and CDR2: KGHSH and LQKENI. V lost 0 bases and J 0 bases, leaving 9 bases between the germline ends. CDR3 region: CASSPPSRNSYEQYF. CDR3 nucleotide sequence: TGTGCCAGCTCACCACCGTCCAGGAACTCCTACGAGCAGTACTTC.

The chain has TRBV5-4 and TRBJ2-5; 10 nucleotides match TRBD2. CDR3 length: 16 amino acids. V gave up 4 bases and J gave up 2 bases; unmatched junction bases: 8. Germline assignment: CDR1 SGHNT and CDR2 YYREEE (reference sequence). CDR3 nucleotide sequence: TGTGCCAGCAGCCACCCTAGCGGGAGAGGACAAGAGACCCAGTACTTC. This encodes CASSHPSGRGQETQYF.

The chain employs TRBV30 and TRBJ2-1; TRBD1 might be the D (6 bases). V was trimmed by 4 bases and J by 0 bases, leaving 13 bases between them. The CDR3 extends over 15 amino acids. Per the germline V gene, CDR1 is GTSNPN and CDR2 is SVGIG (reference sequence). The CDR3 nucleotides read TGTGCCTGGATTACAGGGCGTAGCTCCTACAATGAGCAGTTCTTC. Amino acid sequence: CAWITGRSSYNEQFF.

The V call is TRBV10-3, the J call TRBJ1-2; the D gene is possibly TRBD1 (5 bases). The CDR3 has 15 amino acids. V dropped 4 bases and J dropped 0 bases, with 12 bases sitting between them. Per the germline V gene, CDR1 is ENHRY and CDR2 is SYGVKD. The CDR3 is CAISGGDQANYGYTF. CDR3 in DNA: TGTGCCATCAGTGGGGGGGACCAAGCTAACTATGGCTACACCTTC.

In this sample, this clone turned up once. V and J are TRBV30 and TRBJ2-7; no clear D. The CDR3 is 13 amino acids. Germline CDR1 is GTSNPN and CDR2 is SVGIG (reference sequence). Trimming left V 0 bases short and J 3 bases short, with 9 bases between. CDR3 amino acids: CAWSVNPSYEQYF. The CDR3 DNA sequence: TGTGCCTGGAGTGTAAATCCCAGCTACGAGCAGTACTTC.

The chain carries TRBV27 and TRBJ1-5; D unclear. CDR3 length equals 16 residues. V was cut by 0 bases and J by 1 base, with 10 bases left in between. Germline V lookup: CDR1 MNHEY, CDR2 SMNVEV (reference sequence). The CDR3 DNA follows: TGTGCCAGCAGTTTATCGAGGGTCACAAGCAATCAGCCCCAGCATTTT. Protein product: CASSLSRVTSNQPQHF.

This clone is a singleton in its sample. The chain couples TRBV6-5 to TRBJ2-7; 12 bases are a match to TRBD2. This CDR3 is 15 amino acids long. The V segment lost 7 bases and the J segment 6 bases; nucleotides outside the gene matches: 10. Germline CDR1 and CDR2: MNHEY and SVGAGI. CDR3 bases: TGTGCCAGCACCCCCTCTAGCGGGAGGGCCATCGAGCAGTACTTC. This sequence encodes CASTPSSGRAIEQYF.

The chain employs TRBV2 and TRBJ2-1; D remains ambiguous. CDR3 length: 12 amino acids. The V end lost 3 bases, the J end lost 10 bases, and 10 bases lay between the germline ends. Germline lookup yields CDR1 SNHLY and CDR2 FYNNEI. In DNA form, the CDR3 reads TGTGCCAGCAGTGATTTCGGGTACGAGCAGTTCTTC. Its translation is CASSDFGYEQFF.

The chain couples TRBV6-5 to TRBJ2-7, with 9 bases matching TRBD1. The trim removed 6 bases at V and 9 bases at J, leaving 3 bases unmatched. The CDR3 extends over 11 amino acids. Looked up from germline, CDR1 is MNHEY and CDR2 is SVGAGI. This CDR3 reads CASRGQGRQYF. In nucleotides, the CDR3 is TGTGCCAGCAGGGGACAGGGCAGGCAGTACTTC.